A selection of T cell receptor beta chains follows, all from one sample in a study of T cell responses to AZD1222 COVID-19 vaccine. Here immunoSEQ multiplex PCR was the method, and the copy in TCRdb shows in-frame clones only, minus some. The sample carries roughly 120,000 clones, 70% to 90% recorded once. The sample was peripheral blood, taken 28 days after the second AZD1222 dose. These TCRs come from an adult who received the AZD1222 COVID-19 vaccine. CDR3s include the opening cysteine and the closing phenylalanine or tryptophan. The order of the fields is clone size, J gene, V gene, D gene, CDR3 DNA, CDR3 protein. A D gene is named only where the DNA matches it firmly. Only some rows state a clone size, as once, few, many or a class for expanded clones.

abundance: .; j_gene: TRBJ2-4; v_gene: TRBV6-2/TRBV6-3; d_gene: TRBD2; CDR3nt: TGTGCCAGCAGTTACCTCCATCAGACTAGCGGGGGGGCGCGAGCCAAAAACATTCAGTACTTC; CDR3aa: CASSYLHQTSGGARAKNIQYF
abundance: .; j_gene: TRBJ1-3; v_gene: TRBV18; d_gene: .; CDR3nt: TGTGCCAGCTCACCATTCGTCAAAACCTCTGGAAACACCATATATTTT; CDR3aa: CASSPFVKTSGNTIYF
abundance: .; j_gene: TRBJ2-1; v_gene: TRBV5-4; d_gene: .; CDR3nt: TGTGCCAGCAGCTCTCAGAATGAGCAGTTCTTC; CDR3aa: CASSSQNEQFF
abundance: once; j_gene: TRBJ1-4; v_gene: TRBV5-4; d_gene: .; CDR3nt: TGTGCCAGCAGCTTGGGAACCACAGGCCTGGGAGAAAAACTGTTTTTT; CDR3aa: CASSLGTTGLGEKLFF
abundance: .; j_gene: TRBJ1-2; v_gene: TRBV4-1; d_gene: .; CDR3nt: TGCGCCAGCAGCCAAGATATGGCCCTGGGCGGGCGAAACTATGGCTACACCTTC; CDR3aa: CASSQDMALGGRNYGYTF
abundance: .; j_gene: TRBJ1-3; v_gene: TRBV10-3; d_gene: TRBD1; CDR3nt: TGTGCCATCAATCGGGACAGGGTAGCCTCTGGAAACACCATATATTTT; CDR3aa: CAINRDRVASGNTIYF
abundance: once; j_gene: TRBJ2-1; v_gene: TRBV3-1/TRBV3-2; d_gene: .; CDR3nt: TGTGCCAGCAGCCACCCGGGAGCTGAGCAGTTCTTC; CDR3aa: CASSHPGAEQFF
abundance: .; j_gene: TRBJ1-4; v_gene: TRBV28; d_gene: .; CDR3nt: TGTGCCAGCAGAGGGGAGGAAAAACTGTTTTTT; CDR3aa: CASRGEEKLFF
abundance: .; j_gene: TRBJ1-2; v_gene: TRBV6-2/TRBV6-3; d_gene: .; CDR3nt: TGTGCCAGCAGTTACACCGGTTTGGGTTACAACTATGGCTACACCTTC; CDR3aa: CASSYTGLGYNYGYTF
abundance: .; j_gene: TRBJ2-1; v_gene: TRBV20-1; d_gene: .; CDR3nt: TGCAGTGTCAGACAAGTCTATGAGCAGTTCTTC; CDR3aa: CSVRQVYEQFF
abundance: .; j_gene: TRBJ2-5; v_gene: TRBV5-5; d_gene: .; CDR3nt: TGTGCCAGCAGCTTGGATCGAGCAGGGGCGCGGATAGGGGAGACCCAGTACTTC; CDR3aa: CASSLDRAGARIGETQYF
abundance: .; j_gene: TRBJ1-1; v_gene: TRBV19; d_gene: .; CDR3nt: TGTGCCAGTAGTATACTGGTGAACACTGAAGCTTTCTTT; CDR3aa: CASSILVNTEAFF
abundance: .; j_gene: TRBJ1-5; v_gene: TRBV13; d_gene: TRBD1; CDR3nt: TGTGCCAGCAGCTTCGGACAGGGTGGAGATCAGCCCCAGCATTTT; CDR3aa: CASSFGQGGDQPQHF
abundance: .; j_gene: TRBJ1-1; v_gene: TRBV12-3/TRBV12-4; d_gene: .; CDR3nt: TGTGCCAGCAGTTTCGACATGAACACTGAAGCTTTCTTT; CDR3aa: CASSFDMNTEAFF
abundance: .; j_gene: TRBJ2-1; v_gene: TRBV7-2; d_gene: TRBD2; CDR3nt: TGTGCCAGCAGTCCCCTTAGCGGGAGCTCCTACAATGAGCAGTTCTTC; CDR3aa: CASSPLSGSSYNEQFF
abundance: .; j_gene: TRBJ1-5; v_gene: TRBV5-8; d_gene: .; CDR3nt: TGTGCCAGCAGCTTACGGCAATATAGCAATCAGCCCCAGCATTTT; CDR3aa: CASSLRQYSNQPQHF
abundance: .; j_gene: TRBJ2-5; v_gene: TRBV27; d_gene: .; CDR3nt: TGTGCCAGCAGTTTTTTCTCGGGTAGGGTAGAGACCCAGTACTTC; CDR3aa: CASSFFSGRVETQYF
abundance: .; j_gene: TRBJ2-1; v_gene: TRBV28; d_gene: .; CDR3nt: TGTGCCAGCAGTTCGCCAAGAGGGAGAACCTACAATGAGCAGTTCTTC; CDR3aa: CASSSPRGRTYNEQFF
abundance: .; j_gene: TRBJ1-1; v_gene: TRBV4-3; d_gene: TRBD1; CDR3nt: TGCGCCAGCAGCTGGGACAGCGACACTGAAGCTTTCTTT; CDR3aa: CASSWDSDTEAFF
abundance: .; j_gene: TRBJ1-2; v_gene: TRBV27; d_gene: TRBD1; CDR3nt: TGTGCCAGCAGTCCGCGGACAGGGGTCTATGGCTACACCTTC; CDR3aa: CASSPRTGVYGYTF
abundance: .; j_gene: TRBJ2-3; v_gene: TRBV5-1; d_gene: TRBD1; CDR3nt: TGCGCCAGCAGCTTGAGGGGCAGGGGGCTAATAGATACGCAGTATTTT; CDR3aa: CASSLRGRGLIDTQYF
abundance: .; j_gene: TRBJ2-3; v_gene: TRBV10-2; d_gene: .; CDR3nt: TGCGCCAGCAGCGCCTACGGGGATACGCAGTATTTT; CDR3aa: CASSAYGDTQYF
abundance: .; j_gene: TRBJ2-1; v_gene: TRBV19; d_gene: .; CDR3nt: TGTGCCAGTAGTCCTGGACCCACGACCTACAATGAGCAGTTCTTC; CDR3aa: CASSPGPTTYNEQFF
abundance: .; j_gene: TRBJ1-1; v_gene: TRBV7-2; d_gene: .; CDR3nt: TGTGCCAGCAGCTTACCCTTGAACACTGAAGCTTTCTTT; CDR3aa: CASSLPLNTEAFF
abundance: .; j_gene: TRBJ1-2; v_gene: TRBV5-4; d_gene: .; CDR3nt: TGTGCCAGCAGCTTGAAATCGGCCAACTATGGCTACACCTTC; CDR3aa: CASSLKSANYGYTF
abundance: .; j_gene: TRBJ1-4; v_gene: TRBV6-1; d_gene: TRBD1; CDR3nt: TGTGCCAGCAGTGATCGTTTTGTAGAGGACAGGGGGGAAAAACTGTTTTTT; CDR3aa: CASSDRFVEDRGEKLFF
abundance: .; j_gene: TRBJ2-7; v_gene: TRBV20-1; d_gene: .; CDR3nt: TGCAGTGCCAAAGAAGGGTACGAGCAGTACTTC; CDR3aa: CSAKEGYEQYF
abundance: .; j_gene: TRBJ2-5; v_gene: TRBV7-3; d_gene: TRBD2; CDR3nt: TGTGCCAGCAGCTTACCCCACCGACTAGCGATTAAAGAGACCCAGTACTTC; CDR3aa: CASSLPHRLAIKETQYF
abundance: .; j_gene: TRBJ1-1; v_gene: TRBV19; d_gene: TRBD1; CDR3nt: TGTGCCAGTAGTATCTTAGGGGGCGGGAACACTGAAGCTTTCTTT; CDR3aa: CASSILGGGNTEAFF
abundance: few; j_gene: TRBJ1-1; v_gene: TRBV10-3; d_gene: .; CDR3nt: TGTGCCATCAGTGAGTCGATTGGCGGGGGAGGGGGCACTGAAGCTTTCTTT; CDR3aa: CAISESIGGGGGTEAFF
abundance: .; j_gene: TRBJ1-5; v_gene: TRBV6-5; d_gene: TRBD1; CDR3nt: TGTGCCAGCAGCAGGACAGGGGTGGAGAATCAGCCCCAGCATTTT; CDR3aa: CASSRTGVENQPQHF
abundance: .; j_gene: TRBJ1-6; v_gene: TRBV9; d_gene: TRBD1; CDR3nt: TGTGCCAGCAGCTTCGCAGGGGGCGCGGATTCACCCCTCCACTTT; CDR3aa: CASSFAGGADSPLHF
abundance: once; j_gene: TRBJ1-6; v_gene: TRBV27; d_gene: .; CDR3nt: TGTGCCAGCAGGCCGGGACTCGGAGGTTCACCCCTCCACTTT; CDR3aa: CASRPGLGGSPLHF
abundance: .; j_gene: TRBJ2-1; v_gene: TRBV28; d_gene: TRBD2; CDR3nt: TGTGCCTGCAGCGTCCGAAACCTAGCGGGCCTCTACAATGAGCAGTTCTTC; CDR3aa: CACSVRNLAGLYNEQFF
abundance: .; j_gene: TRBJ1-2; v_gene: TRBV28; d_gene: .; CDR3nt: TGTGCCAGCGGGGCGGGGTGGGGCTACACCTTC; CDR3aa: CASGAGWGYTF
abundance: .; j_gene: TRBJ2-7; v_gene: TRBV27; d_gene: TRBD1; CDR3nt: TGTGCCAGCAGTTTAACGGGACAGGGGGCAACGATGCCCTACGAGCAGTACTTC; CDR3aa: CASSLTGQGATMPYEQYF
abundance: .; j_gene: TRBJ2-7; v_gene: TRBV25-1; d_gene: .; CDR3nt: TGTGCCAGCAGTGAACAGGGGACCTACGAGCAGTACTTC; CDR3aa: CASSEQGTYEQYF
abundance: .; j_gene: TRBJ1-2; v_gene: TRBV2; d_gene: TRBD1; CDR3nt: TGTGCCAGCAGTGAAGCCTTGACAGGGAACTATGGCTACACCTTC; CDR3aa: CASSEALTGNYGYTF
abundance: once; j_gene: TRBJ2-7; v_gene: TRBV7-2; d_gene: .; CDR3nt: TGTGCCAGCAGCTTTGACTTAAAGGTCTACGAGCAGTACTTC; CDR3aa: CASSFDLKVYEQYF
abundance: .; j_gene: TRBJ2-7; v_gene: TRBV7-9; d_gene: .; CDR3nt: TGTGCCAGCAGCCCCACGGCTTACTACGAGCAGTACTTC; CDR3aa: CASSPTAYYEQYF
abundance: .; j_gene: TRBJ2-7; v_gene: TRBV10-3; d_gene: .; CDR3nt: TGTGCCATCAGTGGGGCAGTGCTAAGCTCCTACGAGCAGTACTTC; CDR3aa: CAISGAVLSSYEQYF
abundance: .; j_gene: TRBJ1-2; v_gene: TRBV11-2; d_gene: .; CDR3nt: TGTGCCAGCAGCTTAGATCGGACTAACTATGGCTACACCTTC; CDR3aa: CASSLDRTNYGYTF
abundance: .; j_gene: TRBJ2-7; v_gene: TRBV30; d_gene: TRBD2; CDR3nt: TGTGCTATCGAGCTAGCGGGAGTAATCGAGCAGTACTTC; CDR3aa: CAIELAGVIEQYF
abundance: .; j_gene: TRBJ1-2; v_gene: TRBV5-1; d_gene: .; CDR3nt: TGCGCCAGCAGCTTGGTGACTAACTATGGCTACACCTTC; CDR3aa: CASSLVTNYGYTF
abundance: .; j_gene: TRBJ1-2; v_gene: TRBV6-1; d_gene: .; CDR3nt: TGTGCCAGCAGTGATCGGGGTCTCGCTGGCTACACCTTC; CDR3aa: CASSDRGLAGYTF
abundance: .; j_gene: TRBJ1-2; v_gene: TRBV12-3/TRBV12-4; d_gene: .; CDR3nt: TGTGCCAGCAGTTTAAGGGCGTACTATGGCTACACCTTC; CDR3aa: CASSLRAYYGYTF
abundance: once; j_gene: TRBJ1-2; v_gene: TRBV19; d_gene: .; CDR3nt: TGTGCCAGTAGTAACGTGGCAGGTGCTGTTGGCTACACCTTC; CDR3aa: CASSNVAGAVGYTF
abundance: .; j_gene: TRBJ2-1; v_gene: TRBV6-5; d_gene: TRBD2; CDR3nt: TGTGCCAGCAGTTACGGGCGGCGGGAGTTCGTTAATGAGCAGTTCTTC; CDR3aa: CASSYGRREFVNEQFF
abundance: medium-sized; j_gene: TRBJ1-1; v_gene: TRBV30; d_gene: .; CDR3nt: TGTGCCTGGGTATTGAACACTGAAGCTTTCTTT; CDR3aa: CAWVLNTEAFF
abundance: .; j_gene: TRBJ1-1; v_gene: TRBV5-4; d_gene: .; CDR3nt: TGTGCCAGCAGCCCTGCGTCTTCCAGCCTGAGCACTGAAGCTTTCTTT; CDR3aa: CASSPASSSLSTEAFF
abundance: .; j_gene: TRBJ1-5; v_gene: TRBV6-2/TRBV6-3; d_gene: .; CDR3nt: TGTGCCAGCAGTTACTCGGGTTCAAATCAGCCCCAGCATTTT; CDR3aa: CASSYSGSNQPQHF
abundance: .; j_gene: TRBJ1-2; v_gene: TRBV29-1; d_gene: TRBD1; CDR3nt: TGCAGCGTTGAGGGGGGACAGCTCTATGGCTACACCTTC; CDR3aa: CSVEGGQLYGYTF
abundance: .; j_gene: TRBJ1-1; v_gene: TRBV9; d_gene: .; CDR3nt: TGTGCCAGCAGCTGGGACACTTTGAACACTGAAGCTTTCTTT; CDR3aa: CASSWDTLNTEAFF
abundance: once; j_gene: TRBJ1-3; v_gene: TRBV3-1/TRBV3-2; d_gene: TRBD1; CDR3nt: TGTGCCAGCAGCCAAGAAAGAGAGGGGGCCTCTGGAAACACCATATATTTT; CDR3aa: CASSQEREGASGNTIYF